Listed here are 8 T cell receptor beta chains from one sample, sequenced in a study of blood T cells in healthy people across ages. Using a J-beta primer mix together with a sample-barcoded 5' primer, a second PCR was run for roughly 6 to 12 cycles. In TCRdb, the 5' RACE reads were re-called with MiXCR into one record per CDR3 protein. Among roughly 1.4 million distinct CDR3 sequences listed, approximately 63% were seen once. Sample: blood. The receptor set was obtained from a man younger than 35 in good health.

CDR3: CSAPASYNEQFF. The CDR3 bases are TGCAGTGCTCCAGCTTCCTACAATGAGCAGTTCTTC. The genes are TRBV20-1 and TRBJ2-1, with D unclear. CDR3 length equals 12 residues. Trimming took off 5 bases at V and 1 base at J, with 6 bases between the two ends. Germline CDR1 reads DFQATT; CDR2 reads SNEGSKA (reference sequence).

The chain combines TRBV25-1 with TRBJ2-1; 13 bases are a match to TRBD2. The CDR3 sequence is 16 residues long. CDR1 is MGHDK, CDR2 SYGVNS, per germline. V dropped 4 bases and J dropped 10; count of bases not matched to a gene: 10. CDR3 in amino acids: CASSGFTSGRAEEQFF. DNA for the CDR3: TGTGCCAGCAGTGGATTTACTAGCGGGAGGGCCGAAGAGCAGTTCTTC.

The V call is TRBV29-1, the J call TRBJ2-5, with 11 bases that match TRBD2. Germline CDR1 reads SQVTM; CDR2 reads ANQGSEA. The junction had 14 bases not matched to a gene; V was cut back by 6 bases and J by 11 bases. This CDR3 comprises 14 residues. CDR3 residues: CSVSGTSGYNEQYF. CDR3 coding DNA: TGCAGCGTGTCTGGGACTAGCGGATACAATGAGCAGTACTTC. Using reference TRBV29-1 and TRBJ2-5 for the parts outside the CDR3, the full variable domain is SAVISQKPSRDICQRGTSLTIQCQVDSQVTMMFWYRQQPGQSLTLIATANQGSEATYESGFVIDKFPISRPNLTFSTLTVSNMSPEDSSIYLCSVSGTSGYNEQYFGPGTRLLVL.

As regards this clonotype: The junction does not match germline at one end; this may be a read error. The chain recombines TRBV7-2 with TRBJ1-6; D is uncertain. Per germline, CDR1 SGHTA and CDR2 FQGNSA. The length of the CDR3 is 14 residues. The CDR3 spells CACRNEYTVSPLHF. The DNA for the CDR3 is TGTGCCTGCAGGAACGAATACACGGTATCACCCCTCCACTTT. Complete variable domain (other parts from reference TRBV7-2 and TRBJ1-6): GAGVSQSPSNKVTEKGKDVELRCDPISGHTALYWYRQSLGQGLEFLIYFQGNSAPDKSGLPSDRFSAERTGGSVSTLTIQRTQQEDSAVYLCACRNEYTVSPLHFGNGTRLTVT.

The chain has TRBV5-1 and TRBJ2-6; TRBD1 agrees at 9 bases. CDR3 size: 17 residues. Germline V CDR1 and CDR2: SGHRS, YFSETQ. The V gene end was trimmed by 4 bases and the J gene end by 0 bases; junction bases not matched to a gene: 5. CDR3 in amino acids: CASSDDRGVSGANVLTF. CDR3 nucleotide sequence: TGCGCCAGCAGCGATGACAGGGGGGTCTCTGGGGCCAACGTCCTGACTTTC.

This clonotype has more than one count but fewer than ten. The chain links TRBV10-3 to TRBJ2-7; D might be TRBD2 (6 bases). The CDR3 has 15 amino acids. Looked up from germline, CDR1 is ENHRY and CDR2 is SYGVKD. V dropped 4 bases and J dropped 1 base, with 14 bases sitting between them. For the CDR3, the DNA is TGTGCCATCAGTGCGGAGGGTAAAGCGTCCTACGAGCAGTACTTC. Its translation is CAISAEGKASYEQYF.

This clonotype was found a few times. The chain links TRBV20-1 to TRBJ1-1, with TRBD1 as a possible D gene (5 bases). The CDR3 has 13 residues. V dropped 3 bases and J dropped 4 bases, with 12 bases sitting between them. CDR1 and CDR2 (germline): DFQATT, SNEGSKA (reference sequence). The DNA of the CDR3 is TGCAGTGCTAGTGCAGGGTTGTCCACTGAAGCTTTCTTT. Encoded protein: CSASAGLSTEAFF.

CDR3 sequence (DNA): TGTGCCACCAGCAGAGATCGTAGCGCATTAGAGCAGTTCTTC. It codes for CATSRDRSALEQFF. The chain joins TRBV15 to TRBJ2-1, with D possibly TRBD2 on 5 matching bases. The germline V and J ends were trimmed by 0 bases and 10 bases, with 13 bases remaining between them. Germline V lookup: CDR1 LNHNV, CDR2 YYDKDF (reference sequence). CDR3 length equals 14 residues.